What follows are 28 T cell receptor beta chains derived from one specimen sequenced in a study of blood T cell repertoires in COVID-19. The repertoire was sequenced with immunoSEQ multiplex PCR; TCRdb's copy has only in-frame clones and lacks some. Here the sample spans approximately 260,000 clones, under 90% being singletons. The sequenced sample consisted of PBMCs or T cells enriched from blood (not recorded which). The origin of the receptors is a woman aged 60-75 years who had recovered from COVID-19.

V is TRBV7-2 and J is TRBJ2-7; TRBD2 agrees at 8 bases. CDR1 is SGHTA and CDR2 is FQGNSA in the germline V gene. The CDR3 loop spans 13 amino acids. The V and J ends lost 4 bases and 4 bases, in that order; junction bases with no gene match: 3. CDR3 amino acids: CASSSLAGYEQYF. CDR3 DNA: TGTGCCAGCAGCTCCCTAGCGGGTTACGAGCAGTACTTC.

CDR3 sequence: CASTPAEGNYEQYF. CDR3 nucleotides: TGCGCCAGCACCCCCGCGGAGGGAAACTACGAGCAGTACTTC. The J gene is TRBJ2-7, the V gene TRBV5-1; D possibly corresponds to TRBD2 (6 bases). This CDR3 is built from 14 residues. Looked up from germline, CDR1 is SGHRS and CDR2 is YFSETQ. Trimming stripped 6 bases from V and 3 bases from J, with 16 bases between.

V is TRBV23-1 and J is TRBJ1-6, with 9 bases lining up with TRBD1. TRBV23-1 is known as an ORF, though its function is uncertain. This CDR3 spans 22 amino acids. J gave up 6 bases and V 0 bases, and 21 bases lay outside the gene matches. CDR3 bases: TGCGCCAGCAGTCAATCTCTACCGACCGGGACAGGGTGTGGGGGTTGTAATTCACCCCTCCACTTT. Translated, it gives CASSQSLPTGTGCGGCNSPLHF.

The chain uses TRBV27 and TRBJ1-2; tentative D call: TRBD1 (6 bases). V was trimmed by 3 bases and J by 4 bases, leaving 12 bases between them. This CDR3 region has 14 residues. Germline CDR1 reads MNHEY; CDR2 reads SMNVEV (reference sequence). The CDR3 nucleotides are TGTGCCAGCAGTTTTGGGGGAGGGGGCTATGGCTACACCTTC. As protein: CASSFGGGGYGYTF.

The chain joins TRBV24-1 to TRBJ2-3; D call uncertain. Germline CDR1 KGHDR, CDR2 SFDVKD. The CDR3 extends over 15 amino acids. The germline V and J ends were trimmed by 0 bases and 3 bases, with 9 bases remaining between them. This CDR3 reads CATSDLERSTDTQYF. The CDR3 bases are TGTGCCACCAGTGATTTGGAGAGGTCGACAGATACGCAGTATTTT.

To note about this clone: The same CDR3 is also encoded by other DNA sequences in this sample. This sequence joins TRBV7-2 and TRBJ2-3; 15 bases line up with TRBD2. This CDR3 has 15 amino acids. Losses at the gene ends were 5 bases for V and 6 bases for J; bases not matched to a gene: 3. Germline V gives CDR1 SGHTA, CDR2 FQGNSA. CDR3 sequence reads: CASSRTSGGADTQYF. The CDR3 nucleotides read TGTGCCAGCAGCCGGACTAGCGGGGGGGCGGATACGCAGTATTTT.

A single count supports this clone. In DNA form, the CDR3 reads TGTGCCAGCACTTCAACGACTAGCGGTTTGTGGCAGTTCTTC. Residues: CASTSTTSGLWQFF. The chain is built from TRBV28 and TRBJ2-1, with 9 bases lining up with TRBD2. From germline, CDR1 is MDHEN and CDR2 SYDVKM. This CDR3 is built from 14 residues. J gave up 12 bases and V 7 bases, and 13 bases lay outside the gene matches.

The chain uses TRBV3-1 (or the pseudogene TRBV3-2) and TRBJ2-7; D is uncertain. The CDR3 covers 14 residues. The germline CDR1 and CDR2 sequences are LGHDT and YNNKEL (reference sequence). V lost 1 base to trimming and J lost 2 bases, with 9 bases between them. The CDR3 loop reads CASSQVAVAYEQYF. The CDR3 nucleotides are TGTGCCAGCAGCCAAGTGGCAGTGGCCTACGAGCAGTACTTC.

The gene calls are TRBV7-9 and TRBJ1-1, with D perhaps matching TRBD1 (6 bases). This CDR3 comprises 12 residues. Per germline, CDR1 SEHNR and CDR2 FQNEAQ (reference sequence). V was trimmed by 5 bases and J by 10 bases, leaving 14 bases between them. In DNA form, the CDR3 reads TGTGCCAGCAGCGCCACAGGGTATCGAGCTTTCTTT. It is translated as CASSATGYRAFF. Full variable domain (missing parts from reference TRBV7-9 and TRBJ1-1): DTGVSQNPRHKITKRGQNVTFRCDPISEHNRLYWYRQTLGQGPEFLTYFQNEAQLEKSRLLSDRFSAERPKGSFSTLEIQRTEQGDSAMYLCASSATGYRAFFGQGTRLTVV.

The CDR3 DNA sequence: TGTGCCAGCAGCCCCCAGGGGCTTACTTCGAAGTCTGGAAACACCATATATTTT. Translated, it gives CASSPQGLTSKSGNTIYF. The chain recombines TRBV28 with TRBJ1-3, with TRBD1 as a possible D gene (6 bases). Germline V gene lookup returns CDR1 MDHEN and CDR2 SYDVKM. The CDR3 consists of 18 residues. V lost 6 bases and J 1 base, leaving 22 bases between the germline ends.

As DNA, the CDR3 is TGTGCCAGCAGCCAAGGGTCCGGGACAGGGGGCGCGGTGTACTTC. Translating it yields CASSQGSGTGGAVYF. This chain joins TRBV3-1 (or the pseudogene TRBV3-2) and TRBJ2-7, with 12 bases aligning to TRBD1. The CDR3 runs to 15 residues. The V gene's germline CDR1 is LGHDT and CDR2 YNNKEL (reference sequence). V was pared by 1 base and J by 12 bases, with 10 bases of the junction left unmatched.

This rearrangement joins TRBV5-1 to TRBJ2-6; D might be TRBD1 (5 bases). The germline V and J ends were trimmed by 0 bases and 2 bases, with 12 bases remaining between them. Germline V lookup: CDR1 SGHRS, CDR2 YFSETQ. The CDR3 length is 17 residues. The CDR3 here is CASSLGGIGAGANVLTF. DNA for the CDR3: TGCGCCAGCAGCTTGGGTGGTATAGGGGCTGGGGCCAACGTCCTGACTTTC.

The chain combines TRBV18 with TRBJ1-1, with 9 bases fitting TRBD1. This CDR3 has 14 residues. Trimming at V came to 3 bases and at J to 5 bases, leaving 4 bases not matched to a gene. Germline-derived CDR1 and CDR2 are KGHSH and LQKENI. CDR3 in amino acids: CASSPSGQGTEAFF. CDR3 DNA: TGTGCCAGCTCACCGTCCGGACAGGGGACTGAAGCTTTCTTT.

About this clone itself: Other nucleotide sequences from this sample produce the same CDR3. The genes are TRBV3-1 (or the pseudogene TRBV3-2) and TRBJ2-5; no clear D gene. Trimming left V 2 bases short and J 2 bases short, with 6 bases between. Per the germline V gene, CDR1 is LGHDT and CDR2 is YNNKEL (reference sequence). The CDR3 loop spans 13 amino acids. The DNA of the CDR3 is TGTGCCAGCAGCCAACGAGGACAAGAGACCCAGTACTTC. It translates to CASSQRGQETQYF.

This clone was seen only once. This rearrangement joins TRBV12-3 or TRBV12-4 to TRBJ2-7; D perhaps matches TRBD1 (6 bases). Deletions cut 5 bases from V and 3 bases from J, with 11 bases between. The CDR3 is made up of 13 amino acids. CDR3 sequence reads: CASSKKGDYEQYF. Written as DNA, the CDR3 is TGTGCCAGCAGTAAAAAGGGGGACTACGAGCAGTACTTC.

Here the CDR3 reads CASSLLRQGGPGELFF. The DNA for the CDR3 is TGTGCCAGCAGTCTCCTTCGACAGGGTGGTCCCGGGGAGCTGTTTTTT. This chain links TRBV28 with TRBJ2-2; 7 bases match TRBD1. Germline V gene sequence: CDR1 MDHEN, CDR2 SYDVKM. The length of the CDR3 is 16 residues. J was trimmed by 6 bases and V by 5 bases; bases with no gene match: 12.

The V call is TRBV5-8, the J call TRBJ2-2; tentative D call: TRBD2 (5 bases). The germline CDR1 and CDR2 sequences are SGHTS and YDEGEE. The CDR3 runs to 14 residues. Between the trimmed V and J ends, which lost 4 bases and 7 bases, there was a span of 14 bases. The CDR3, as DNA: TGTGCCAGCAGCCCGGAGGCAGCATACGGGGAGCTGTTTTTT. Translation gives CASSPEAAYGELFF.

The V call is TRBV24-1, the J call TRBJ2-5, with D maybe TRBD2 (5 bases). CDR1 KGHDR and CDR2 SFDVKD come from the germline V gene. The CDR3 has 13 amino acids. Deletions cut 3 bases from V and 1 base from J, with 5 bases between. The CDR3 reads CATSDSGQETQYF. CDR3 in DNA: TGTGCCACCAGTGATAGCGGCCAAGAGACCCAGTACTTC.

This clone was seen only a few times. CDR3 sequence: CASSTLAPGTDTQYF. In DNA form, the CDR3 reads TGTGCCAGCAGCACACTAGCGCCGGGCACAGATACGCAGTATTTT. The chain links TRBV11-2 to TRBJ2-3, with 7 bases aligning to TRBD2. The germline V gene has CDR1 SGHAT and CDR2 FQNNGV. This CDR3 spans 15 amino acids. J gave up 1 base and V 5 bases, and 6 bases lay outside the gene matches.

This chain joins TRBV12-5 and TRBJ1-6, with a possible D match to TRBD1 (6 bases). Per germline, CDR1 LGHNT and CDR2 FRNRAP. V shed 1 base and J shed 7 bases, with 14 bases lying between them. The CDR3 totals 16 residues. The CDR3 DNA sequence: TGTGCTAGTGGTTTGGACCCCACAGGGAGCAATTCACCCCTCCACTTT. Amino acids: CASGLDPTGSNSPLHF.

The chain is built from TRBV5-4 and TRBJ2-7; 8 bases match TRBD2. Trimming removed 4 bases from V and 4 bases from J; junction bases left unmatched: 10. Germline CDR1 reads SGHNT; CDR2 reads YYREEE (reference sequence). The CDR3 consists of 15 residues. The CDR3 DNA follows: TGTGCCAGCAGCGAAGCGGGGGCTACCTATTACGAGCAGTACTTC. This gives the protein CASSEAGATYYEQYF.

The J gene is TRBJ1-6, the V gene TRBV7-2; D is perhaps TRBD1 (6 bases). Deletions cut 2 bases from V and 7 bases from J, with 12 bases between. This CDR3 spans 15 amino acids. CDR1 SGHTA and CDR2 FQGNSA come from the germline V gene. The CDR3 loop is CASSLSPQGNSPLHF. The CDR3 DNA follows: TGTGCCAGCAGCTTAAGCCCCCAGGGGAATTCACCCCTCCACTTT. The full variable domain, in which reference TRBV7-2 and TRBJ1-6 provide the parts outside the CDR3, is GAGVSQSPSNKVTEKGKDVELRCDPISGHTALYWYRQSLGQGLEFLIYFQGNSAPDKSGLPSDRFSAERTGGSVSTLTIQRTQQEDSAVYLCASSLSPQGNSPLHFGNGTRLTVT.

This chain uses TRBV2 with TRBJ1-5; D not resolved. The CDR3 is 14 residues long. Deletions cut 4 bases from V and 6 bases from J, with 13 bases between. The germline gives CDR1 SNHLY, CDR2 FYNNEI. CDR3 sequence reads: CASSVGVGGQPQHF. Written as DNA, the CDR3 is TGTGCCAGCAGTGTGGGAGTCGGCGGTCAGCCCCAGCATTTT.

The chain has TRBV2 and TRBJ2-5; a weak D match, TRBD2 (6 bases). Germline lookup yields CDR1 SNHLY and CDR2 FYNNEI. V was cut by 7 bases and J by 7 bases, with 7 bases left in between. CDR3 size: 10 residues. The CDR3 coding sequence is TGTGCCAGCATGGAGGGGACCCAGTACTTC. It encodes CASMEGTQYF.

The chain combines TRBV9 with TRBJ2-3, with 7 bases aligning to TRBD2. CDR1 is SGDLS and CDR2 is YYNGEE in the germline V gene. The CDR3 has 18 residues. V lost 1 base, J lost 1 base, and 12 bases stayed unmatched. The CDR3 DNA is TGTGCCAGCAGCGTAAGGGCTAGCGGAGGGCCCGGCACAGATACGCAGTATTTT. Residues: CASSVRASGGPGTDTQYF. Variable domain in full (rest from reference TRBV9 and TRBJ2-3): DSGVTQTPKHLITATGQRVTLRCSPRSGDLSVYWYQQSLDQGLQFLIQYYNGEERAKGNILERFSAQQFPDLHSELNLSSLELGDSALYFCASSVRASGGPGTDTQYFGPGTRLTVL.

The chain uses TRBV9 and TRBJ2-7, with D maybe TRBD1 (5 bases). CDR3 size: 14 residues. Trimming removed 2 bases at V and 0 bases at J, with 9 bases between. Germline CDR1 is SGDLS and CDR2 is YYNGEE. CDR3 nucleotides: TGTGCCAGCAGCGTTTGGACAAACTCCTACGAGCAGTACTTC. Its translation is CASSVWTNSYEQYF.

The DNA of the CDR3 is TGCGCCAGCACGCAAGACAGGGTTAATTCACCCCTCCACTTT. As protein: CASTQDRVNSPLHF. The chain links TRBV23-1 to TRBJ1-6, with TRBD1 identical over 7 bases. TRBV23-1 is filed as an ORF, its function uncertain. The CDR3 has 14 amino acids. V lost 7 bases to trimming and J lost 6 bases; unmatched junction nucleotides: 6.

This clone came up a few times. V and J are TRBV18 and TRBJ1-2; 7 bases are shared with TRBD1. V trimming: 6 bases; J trimming: 6 bases; junction bases outside the gene matches: 7. CDR3 length: 13 residues. CDR1 KGHSH and CDR2 LQKENI come from the germline V gene. The CDR3 loop reads CASSLDREDGYTF. The CDR3 DNA follows: TGTGCCAGCTCCCTCGACAGGGAGGATGGCTACACCTTC. The full variable domain, completed using reference TRBV18 and TRBJ1-2, is NAGVMQNPRHLVRRRGQEARLRCSPMKGHSHVYWYRQLPEEGLKFMVYLQKENIIDESGMPKERFSAEFPKEGPSILRIQQVVRGDSAAYFCASSLDREDGYTFGSGTRLTVV.